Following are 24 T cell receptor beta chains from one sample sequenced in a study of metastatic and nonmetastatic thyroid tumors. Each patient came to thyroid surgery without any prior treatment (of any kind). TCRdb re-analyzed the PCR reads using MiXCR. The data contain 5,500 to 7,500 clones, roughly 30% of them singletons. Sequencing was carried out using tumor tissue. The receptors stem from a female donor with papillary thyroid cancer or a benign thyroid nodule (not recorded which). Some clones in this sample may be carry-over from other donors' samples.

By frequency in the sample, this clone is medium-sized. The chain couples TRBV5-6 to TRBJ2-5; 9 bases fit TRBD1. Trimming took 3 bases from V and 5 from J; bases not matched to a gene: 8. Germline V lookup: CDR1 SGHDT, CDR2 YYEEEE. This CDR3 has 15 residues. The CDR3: CASSSQGDRDETQYF. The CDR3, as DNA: TGTGCCAGCAGCTCACAAGGGGACAGGGATGAGACCCAGTACTTC.

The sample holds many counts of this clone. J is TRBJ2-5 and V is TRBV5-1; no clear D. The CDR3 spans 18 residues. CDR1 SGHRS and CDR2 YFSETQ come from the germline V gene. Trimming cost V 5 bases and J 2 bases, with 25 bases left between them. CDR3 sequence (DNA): TGCGCCAGCAGTTCCGGGCAGGCCTCATCAACCTTTCAAGAGACCCAGTACTTC. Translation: CASSSGQASSTFQETQYF.

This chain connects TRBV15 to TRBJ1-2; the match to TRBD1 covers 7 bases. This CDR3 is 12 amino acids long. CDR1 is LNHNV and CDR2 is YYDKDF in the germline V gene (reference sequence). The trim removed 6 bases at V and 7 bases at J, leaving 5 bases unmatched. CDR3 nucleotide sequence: TGTGCCACCAGTGAGGGGGCCGGTGGCTACACCTTC. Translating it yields CATSEGAGGYTF.

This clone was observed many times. CDR3 coding DNA: TGTGCCAGCAAGGCGGGAGGTACCGACGAGCAGTACTTC. Protein sequence: CASKAGGTDEQYF. The chain is built from TRBV28 and TRBJ2-7; 8 bases fit TRBD2. With V trimmed by 7 bases and J by 5 bases, 7 bases remained unmatched. This CDR3 has 13 amino acids. In germline, CDR1 is MDHEN, CDR2 SYDVKM.

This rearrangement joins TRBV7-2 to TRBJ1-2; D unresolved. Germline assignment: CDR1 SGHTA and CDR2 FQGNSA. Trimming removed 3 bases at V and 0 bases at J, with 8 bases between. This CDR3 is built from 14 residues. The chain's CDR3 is CASSLVPSNYGYTF. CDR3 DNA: TGTGCCAGCAGCTTGGTGCCCTCTAACTATGGCTACACCTTC.

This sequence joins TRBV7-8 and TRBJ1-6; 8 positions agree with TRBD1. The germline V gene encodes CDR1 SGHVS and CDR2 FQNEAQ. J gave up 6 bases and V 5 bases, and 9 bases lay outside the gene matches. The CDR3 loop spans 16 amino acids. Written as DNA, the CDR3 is TGTGCCAGCAGCCCTACAGGGGGGAGGGGTAATTCACCCCTCCACTTT. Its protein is CASSPTGGRGNSPLHF.

The CDR3 region is CSARDLREGQNQPQHF. CDR3 bases: TGCAGTGCTAGAGATCTAAGGGAAGGACAGAATCAGCCCCAGCATTTT. V and J are TRBV20-1 and TRBJ1-5, with a tentative D call TRBD1 (6 bases). The CDR3 is made up of 16 amino acids. V was pared by 0 bases and J by 4 bases, with 16 bases between. Per germline, CDR1 DFQATT and CDR2 SNEGSKA (reference sequence).

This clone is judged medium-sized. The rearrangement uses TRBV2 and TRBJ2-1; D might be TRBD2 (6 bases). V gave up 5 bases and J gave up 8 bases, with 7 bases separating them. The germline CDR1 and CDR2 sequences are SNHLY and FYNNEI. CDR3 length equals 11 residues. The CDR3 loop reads CASSTGDEQFF. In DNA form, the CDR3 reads TGTGCCAGCAGTACGGGGGATGAGCAGTTCTTC.

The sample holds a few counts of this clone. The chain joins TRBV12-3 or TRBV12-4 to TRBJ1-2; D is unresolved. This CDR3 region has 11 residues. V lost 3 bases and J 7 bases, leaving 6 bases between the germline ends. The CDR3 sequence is CASSLGSGYTF. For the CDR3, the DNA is TGTGCCAGCAGTTTGGGTTCTGGCTACACCTTC.

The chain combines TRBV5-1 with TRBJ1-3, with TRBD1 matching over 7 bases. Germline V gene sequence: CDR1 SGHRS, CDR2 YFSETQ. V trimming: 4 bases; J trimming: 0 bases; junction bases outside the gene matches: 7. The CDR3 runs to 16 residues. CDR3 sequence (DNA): TGCGCCAGCAGCATCAACCCAGGGGGCTCTGGAAACACCATATATTTT. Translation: CASSINPGGSGNTIYF.

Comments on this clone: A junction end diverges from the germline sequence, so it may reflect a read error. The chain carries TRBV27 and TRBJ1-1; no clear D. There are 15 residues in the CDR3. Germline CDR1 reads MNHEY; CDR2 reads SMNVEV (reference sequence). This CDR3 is CASSLSHGLNTEAFF. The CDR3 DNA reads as TGTGCCAGCAGTCTATCCCACGGGTTGAACACTGAAGCTTTCTTT.

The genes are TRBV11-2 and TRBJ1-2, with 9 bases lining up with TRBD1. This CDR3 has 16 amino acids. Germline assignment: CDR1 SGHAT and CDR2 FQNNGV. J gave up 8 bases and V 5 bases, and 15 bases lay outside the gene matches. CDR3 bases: TGTGCCAGCAGCCGGGTTACCGGGACAGGGCAGGGGGGCTACACCTTC. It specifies CASSRVTGTGQGGYTF. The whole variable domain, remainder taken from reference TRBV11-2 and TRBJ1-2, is EAGVAQSPRYKIIEKRQSVAFWCNPISGHATLYWYQQILGQGPKLLIQFQNNGVVDDSQLPKDRFSAERLKGVDSTLKIQPAKLEDSAVYLCASSRVTGTGQGGYTFGSGTRLTVV.

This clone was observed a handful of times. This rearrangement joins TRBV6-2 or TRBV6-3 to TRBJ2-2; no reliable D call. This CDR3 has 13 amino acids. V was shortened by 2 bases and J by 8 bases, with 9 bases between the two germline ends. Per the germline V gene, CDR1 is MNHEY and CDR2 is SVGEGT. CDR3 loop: CASSYGLDGELFF. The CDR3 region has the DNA TGTGCCAGCAGTTACGGGCTAGATGGGGAGCTGTTTTTT.

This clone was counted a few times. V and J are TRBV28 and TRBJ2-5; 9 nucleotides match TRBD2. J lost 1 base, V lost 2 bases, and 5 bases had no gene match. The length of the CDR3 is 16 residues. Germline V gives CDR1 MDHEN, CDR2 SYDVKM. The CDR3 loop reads CASSLTLTSGQETQYF. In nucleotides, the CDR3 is TGTGCCAGCAGTTTAACCCTGACTAGCGGCCAAGAGACCCAGTACTTC.

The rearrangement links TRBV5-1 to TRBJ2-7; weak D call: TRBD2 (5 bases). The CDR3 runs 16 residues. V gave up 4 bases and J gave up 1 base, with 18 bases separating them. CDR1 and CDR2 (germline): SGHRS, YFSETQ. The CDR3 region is CASSPSLEVASYEQYF. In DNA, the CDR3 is TGCGCCAGCAGCCCAAGCTTGGAGGTAGCATCCTACGAGCAGTACTTC.

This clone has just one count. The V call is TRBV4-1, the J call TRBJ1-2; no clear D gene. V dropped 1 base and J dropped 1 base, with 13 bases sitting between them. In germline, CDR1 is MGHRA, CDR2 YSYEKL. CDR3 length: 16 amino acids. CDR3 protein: CASSQVPEIFNYGYTF. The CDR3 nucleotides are TGCGCCAGCAGCCAAGTTCCAGAAATTTTTAACTATGGCTACACCTTC.

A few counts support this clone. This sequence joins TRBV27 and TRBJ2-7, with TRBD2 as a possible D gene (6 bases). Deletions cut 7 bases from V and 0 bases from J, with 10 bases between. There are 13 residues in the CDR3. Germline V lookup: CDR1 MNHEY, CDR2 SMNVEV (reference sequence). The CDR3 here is CASTGTDSYEQYF. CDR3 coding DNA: TGTGCCAGCACAGGGACTGACTCCTACGAGCAGTACTTC.

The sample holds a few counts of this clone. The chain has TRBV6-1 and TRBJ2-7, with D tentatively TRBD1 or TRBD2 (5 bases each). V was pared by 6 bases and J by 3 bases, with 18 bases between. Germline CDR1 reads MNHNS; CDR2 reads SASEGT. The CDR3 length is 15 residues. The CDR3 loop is CASSRDGPSGYEQYF. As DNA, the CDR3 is TGTGCCAGCAGCCGGGACGGACCGTCAGGCTACGAGCAGTACTTC.

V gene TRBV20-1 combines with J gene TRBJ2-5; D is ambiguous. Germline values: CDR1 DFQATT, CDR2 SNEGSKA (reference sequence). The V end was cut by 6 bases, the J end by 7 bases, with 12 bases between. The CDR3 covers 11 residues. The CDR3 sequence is CSARLHGTQYF. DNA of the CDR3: TGCAGTGCCAGACTGCATGGGACCCAGTACTTC.

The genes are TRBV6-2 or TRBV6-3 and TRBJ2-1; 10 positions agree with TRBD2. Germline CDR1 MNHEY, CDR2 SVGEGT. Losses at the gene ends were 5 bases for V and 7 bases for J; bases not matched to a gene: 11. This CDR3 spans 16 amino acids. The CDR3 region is CASSPLLVAGGNEQFF. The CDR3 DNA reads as TGTGCCAGCAGTCCCCTCCTGGTAGCGGGAGGAAATGAGCAGTTCTTC.

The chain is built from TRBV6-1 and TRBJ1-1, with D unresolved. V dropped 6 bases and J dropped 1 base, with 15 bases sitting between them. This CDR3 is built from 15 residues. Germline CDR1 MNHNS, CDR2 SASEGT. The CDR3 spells CASRTPRRPNTEAFF. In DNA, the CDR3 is TGTGCCAGCAGAACCCCAAGACGGCCGAACACTGAAGCTTTCTTT.

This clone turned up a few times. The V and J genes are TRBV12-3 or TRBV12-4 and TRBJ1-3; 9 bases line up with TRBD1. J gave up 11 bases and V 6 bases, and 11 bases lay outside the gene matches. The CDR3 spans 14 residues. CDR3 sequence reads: CASSSTGGKGSIYF. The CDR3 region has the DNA TGTGCCAGCAGCTCGACAGGGGGGAAAGGTTCCATATATTTT.

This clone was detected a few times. CDR3: CASTSGTANSPLHF. CDR3 bases: TGTGCCAGCACCTCCGGGACAGCTAATTCACCCCTCCACTTT. This chain connects TRBV27 to TRBJ1-6, with 7 bases aligning to TRBD1. The CDR3 is made up of 14 amino acids. Germline V CDR1 and CDR2: MNHEY, SMNVEV (reference sequence). V gave up 7 bases and J gave up 6 bases; unmatched junction bases: 6.

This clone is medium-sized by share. This chain's CDR3 is CASRKGPDQPQHF. CDR3 DNA: TGTGCCAGCAGGAAGGGTCCGGATCAGCCCCAGCATTTT. The rearrangement joins TRBV7-2 to TRBJ1-5; no definite D call. V lost 6 bases and J 5 bases, leaving 11 bases between the germline ends. Germline CDR1 SGHTA, CDR2 FQGNSA. CDR3 length: 13 amino acids.